Below, one T cell receptor beta chain is given with its context. Its target is not known. The germline CDR1 and CDR2 sequences are SGHTS and YDEGEE. The V segment lost 0 bases and the J segment 4 bases; nucleotides outside the gene matches: 8. The CDR3 has 16 amino acids. Time point noted: peripheral blood 6 weeks after treatment start. The data derive from a study of PD-L1 blockade in urothelial cancer. Study observations and caveats: Larger 3-week expansion of tumor-associated blood clones was seen in durable-benefit patients.

Produced via immunoSEQ multiplex PCR; TCRdb's table is partial and in-frame only. The sample includes 35,000 or so clones, more than 75% of them seen just once. Sequences were derived from PBMCs, sampled around atezolizumab (anti-PD-L1) treatment. V usage is TRBV5-8 and J usage is TRBJ2-5; 8 positions match TRBD1. This sequence originates from a man between 35 and 55 years old with urothelial cancer. This chain's CDR3 is CASSLGFQGAGETQYF. In DNA form, the CDR3 reads TGTGCCAGCAGCTTGGGATTCCAGGGGGCTGGAGAGACCCAGTACTTC.